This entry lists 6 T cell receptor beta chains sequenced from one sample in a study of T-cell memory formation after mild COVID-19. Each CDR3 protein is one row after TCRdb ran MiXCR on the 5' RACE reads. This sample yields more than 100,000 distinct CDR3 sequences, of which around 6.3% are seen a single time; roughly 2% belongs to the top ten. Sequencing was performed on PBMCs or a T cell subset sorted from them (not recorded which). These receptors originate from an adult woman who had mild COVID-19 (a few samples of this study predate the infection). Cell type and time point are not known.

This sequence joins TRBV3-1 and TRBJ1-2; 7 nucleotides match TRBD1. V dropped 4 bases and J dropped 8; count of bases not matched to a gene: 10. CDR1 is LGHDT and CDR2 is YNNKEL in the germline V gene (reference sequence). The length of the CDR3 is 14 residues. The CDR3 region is CASSLHTGAAGYTF. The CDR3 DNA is TGTGCCAGCAGCCTTCATACAGGGGCGGCGGGCTACACCTTC. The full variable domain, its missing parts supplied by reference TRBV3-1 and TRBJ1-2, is DTAVSQTPKYLVTQMGNDKSIKCEQNLGHDTMYWYKQDSKKFLKIMFSYNNKELIINETVPNRFSPKSPDKAHLNLHINSLELGDSAVYFCASSLHTGAAGYTFGSGTRLTVV.

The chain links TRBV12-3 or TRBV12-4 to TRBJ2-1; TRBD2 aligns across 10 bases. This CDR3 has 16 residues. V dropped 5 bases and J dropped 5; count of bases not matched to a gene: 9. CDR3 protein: CASSHWTSGYNNEQFF. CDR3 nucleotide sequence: TGTGCCAGCAGTCATTGGACTAGCGGCTATAACAATGAGCAGTTCTTC.

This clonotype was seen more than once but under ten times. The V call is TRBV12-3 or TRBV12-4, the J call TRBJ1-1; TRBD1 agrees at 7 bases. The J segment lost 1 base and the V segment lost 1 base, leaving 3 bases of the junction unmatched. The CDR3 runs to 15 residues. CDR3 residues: CASSLGGTENTEAFF. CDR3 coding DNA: TGTGCCAGCAGTTTAGGGGGGACAGAGAACACTGAAGCTTTCTTT.

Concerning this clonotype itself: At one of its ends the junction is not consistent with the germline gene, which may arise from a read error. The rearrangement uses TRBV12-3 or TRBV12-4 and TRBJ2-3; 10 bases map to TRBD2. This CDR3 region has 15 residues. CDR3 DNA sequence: TGTGCCAGCAGTCTAGCGGGGGCCCCTACCGATACGCAGTATTTT. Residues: CASSLAGAPTDTQYF.

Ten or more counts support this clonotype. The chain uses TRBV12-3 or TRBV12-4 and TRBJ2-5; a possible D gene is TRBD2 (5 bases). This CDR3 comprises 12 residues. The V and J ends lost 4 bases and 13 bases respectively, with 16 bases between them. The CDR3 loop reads CASSSLADLVYF. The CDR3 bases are TGTGCCAGCAGTTCCCTTGCGGACTTGGTGTACTTC.

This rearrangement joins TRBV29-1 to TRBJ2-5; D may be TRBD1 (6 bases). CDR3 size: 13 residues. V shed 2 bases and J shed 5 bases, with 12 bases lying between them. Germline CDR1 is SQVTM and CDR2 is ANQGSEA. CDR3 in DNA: TGCAGCGTTGAACAGGGGTTCGGGGAGACCCAGTACTTC. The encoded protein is CSVEQGFGETQYF.